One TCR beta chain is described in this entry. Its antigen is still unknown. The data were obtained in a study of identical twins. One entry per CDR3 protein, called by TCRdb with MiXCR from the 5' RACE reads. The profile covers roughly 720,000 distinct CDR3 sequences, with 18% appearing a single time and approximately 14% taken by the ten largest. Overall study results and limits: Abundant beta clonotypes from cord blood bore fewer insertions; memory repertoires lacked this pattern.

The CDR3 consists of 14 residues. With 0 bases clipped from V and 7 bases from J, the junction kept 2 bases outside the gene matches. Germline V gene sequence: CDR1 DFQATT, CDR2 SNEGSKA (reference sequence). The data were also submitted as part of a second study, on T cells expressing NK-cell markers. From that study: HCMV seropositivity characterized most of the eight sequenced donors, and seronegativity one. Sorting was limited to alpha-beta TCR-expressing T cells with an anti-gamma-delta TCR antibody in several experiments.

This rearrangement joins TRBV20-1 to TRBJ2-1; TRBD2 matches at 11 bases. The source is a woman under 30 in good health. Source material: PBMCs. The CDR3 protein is CSARDTSGGNEQFF. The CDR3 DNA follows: TGCAGTGCTAGAGACACTAGCGGGGGAAATGAGCAGTTCTTC.